The rows below give T cell receptor beta chains drawn from one sample of a study of blood T cell repertoires in COVID-19. Measured with immunoSEQ multiplex PCR; TCRdb has only the in-frame clones, and not every one. The data hold around 270,000 clones, with roughly 88% observed a single time. Sequencing used PBMCs or T cells enriched from blood (not recorded which). These receptors came from a woman aged 40 to 55 who had been exposed to COVID-19. CDR3s leave out the opening cysteine and the closing phenylalanine or tryptophan.

length: 12; V: TRBV10-3; J: TRBJ1-4; CDR3: AIRGDIGVQKLF
length: 13; V: TRBV4-1; J: TRBJ2-1; CDR3: ASSLGQDPRGEQF
length: 13; V: TRBV5-4; J: TRBJ1-2; CDR3: ASSLVAGGAYGYT
length: 10; V: TRBV19; J: TRBJ1-1; CDR3: ASSSIGTEAF
length: 10; V: TRBV6-5; J: TRBJ2-2; CDR3: ASTNGAGELF
length: 12; V: TRBV2; J: TRBJ1-1; CDR3: ATKEGTANTEAF
length: 14; V: TRBV11-3; J: TRBJ2-2; CDR3: ASSFRRAGSTGELF
length: 13; V: TRBV6-5; J: TRBJ1-4; CDR3: ASSYTDGRVEKLF
length: 14; V: TRBV19; J: TRBJ1-3; CDR3: ASSPSADRTGNTIY
length: 12; V: TRBV4-2; J: TRBJ2-1; CDR3: ASSQDSRDNEQF
length: 10; V: TRBV10-3; J: TRBJ2-7; CDR3: AITADTYEQY
length: 13; V: TRBV29-1; J: TRBJ2-3; CDR3: SVVPKRGQTDTQY
length: 12; V: TRBV3-1/TRBV3-2; J: TRBJ2-7; CDR3: ASSQEGWTYEQY
length: 14; V: TRBV5-4; J: TRBJ1-2; CDR3: ASSLTSQGALTGYT
length: 12; V: TRBV5-1; J: TRBJ2-7; CDR3: ASSLETSGYEQY
length: 13; V: TRBV11-3; J: TRBJ2-5; CDR3: ASSWGRGRGETQY
length: 16; V: TRBV3-1/TRBV3-2; J: TRBJ1-6; CDR3: ASSQDWTGPVYNSPLH
length: 11; V: TRBV12-3/TRBV12-4; J: TRBJ1-1; CDR3: ASRRGMNTEAF
length: 17; V: TRBV28; J: TRBJ2-5; CDR3: ASSPAPGLAGGPYETQY
length: 13; V: TRBV4-3; J: TRBJ1-6; CDR3: ASSQDSDRDSPLH
length: 11; V: TRBV5-1; J: TRBJ2-5; CDR3: ASSPGVWETQY
length: 14; V: TRBV7-6; J: TRBJ2-3; CDR3: ASSIIAGGSTDTQY
length: 13; V: TRBV3-1/TRBV3-2; J: TRBJ2-2; CDR3: ASSPPGGNTGELF
length: 10; V: TRBV29-1; J: TRBJ1-2; CDR3: SADRERNGYT
length: 11; V: TRBV2; J: TRBJ2-7; CDR3: ASSVGGQSEQY
length: 12; V: TRBV6-2/TRBV6-3; J: TRBJ2-7; CDR3: ASSADRGRYEQY
length: 13; V: TRBV7-9; J: TRBJ1-1; CDR3: ASSPRGSVNTEAF
length: 14; V: TRBV9; J: TRBJ1-2; CDR3: ASSGINGVRGYGYT
length: 14; V: TRBV11-1; J: TRBJ2-7; CDR3: ASSTASPGLAIEQY
length: 13; V: TRBV28; J: TRBJ1-1; CDR3: ASVQGGLADTEAF
length: 15; V: TRBV7-9; J: TRBJ1-1; CDR3: ASSFGLTGVLNTEAF
length: 11; V: TRBV5-1; J: TRBJ1-3; CDR3: ASSLGQGNTIY
length: 14; V: TRBV29-1; J: TRBJ2-4; CDR3: SVVRPGGLPKNIQY
length: 14; V: TRBV4-3; J: TRBJ2-2; CDR3: ASSPSPAGGTGELF
length: 11; V: TRBV18; J: TRBJ1-1; CDR3: ASSAGQNTEAF
length: 13; V: TRBV7-3; J: TRBJ2-1; CDR3: ASSPSGSSGDEQF
length: 13; V: TRBV29-1; J: TRBJ2-3; CDR3: SGVGQIVSTDTQY
length: 12; V: TRBV27; J: TRBJ2-1; CDR3: ASTPGGSYNEQF
length: 12; V: TRBV4-1; J: TRBJ2-1; CDR3: ASSPVTGYNEQF
length: 11; V: TRBV12-5; J: TRBJ2-5; CDR3: ASGQGVGETQY
length: 13; V: TRBV24-1; J: TRBJ2-5; CDR3: ATSDETSGAGTQY
length: 11; V: TRBV6-2/TRBV6-3; J: TRBJ1-2; CDR3: ASSRTGEYGYT
length: 13; V: TRBV19; J: TRBJ2-1; CDR3: ASRLRGGSGNEQF
length: 15; V: TRBV4-2; J: TRBJ1-2; CDR3: ASSQEMGRGEDYGYT
length: 12; V: TRBV11-2; J: TRBJ2-3; CDR3: ASSPGGFADTQY
length: 14; V: TRBV7-2; J: TRBJ1-5; CDR3: ASSLISLSLNQPQH
length: 12; V: TRBV5-3; J: TRBJ1-5; CDR3: ARSLCRGLFPQH
length: 10; V: TRBV12-3/TRBV12-4; J: TRBJ2-3; CDR3: ASSFASGTQY
length: 13; V: TRBV7-3; J: TRBJ2-7; CDR3: ASSLTSSGAYEQY
length: 13; V: TRBV4-3; J: TRBJ2-7; CDR3: ASSQDLDSSYEQY
length: 14; V: TRBV28; J: TRBJ2-5; CDR3: ASSSPSGSTGETQY
length: 12; V: TRBV2; J: TRBJ2-1; CDR3: ASKEVAETNEQF
length: 11; V: TRBV6-5; J: TRBJ1-5; CDR3: ASGVGSNQPQH
length: 14; V: TRBV2; J: TRBJ1-2; CDR3: ASVVRTGGGRGGYT
length: 12; V: TRBV7-2; J: TRBJ1-2; CDR3: ASSSRTGNYGYT
length: 12; V: TRBV9; J: TRBJ2-7; CDR3: ASSPPGESGEQY
length: 15; V: TRBV15; J: TRBJ2-1; CDR3: ATKGTSGGASYNEQF
length: 12; V: TRBV2; J: TRBJ1-2; CDR3: ASSPRTGGFGYT
length: 15; V: TRBV6-2/TRBV6-3; J: TRBJ1-3; CDR3: ASSYLADRNSGNTIY